The 9 T cell receptor beta chains below all came from one sample that was sequenced in a study of OX40 agonist ivuxolimab in advanced cancers. Measured with immunoSEQ multiplex PCR; TCRdb has only the in-frame clones, and not every one. The sample carries approximately 13,000 clones, approximately 80% recorded once. Sequencing was performed on CD4+ or CD8+ T cells sorted from blood, taken in a trial of the OX40 agonist ivuxolimab. The receptors were sampled from an adult with an advanced solid tumor such as melanoma, head and neck, liver or kidney cancer.

The chain links TRBV11-2 to TRBJ2-7, with TRBD1 as a possible D gene (6 bases). V was clipped by 3 bases and J by 6 bases, with 12 bases between them. Germline assignment: CDR1 SGHAT and CDR2 FQNNGV. The CDR3 totals 13 residues. CDR3 amino acids: CASSFPIGGEQYF. As DNA, the CDR3 is TGTGCCAGCAGCTTCCCGATAGGGGGCGAGCAGTACTTC.

The rearrangement joins TRBV13 to TRBJ1-2; 8 nucleotides match TRBD1. The V and J ends lost 4 bases and 4 bases, in that order; junction bases with no gene match: 8. This CDR3 spans 15 amino acids. Germline CDR1 PRHDT, CDR2 FYEKMQ (reference sequence). CDR3 amino acids: CASSSGTGDFYGYTF. CDR3 sequence (DNA): TGTGCCAGCAGCTCTGGGACAGGAGATTTCTATGGCTACACCTTC.

The chain is built from TRBV27 and TRBJ2-2; no reliable D call. The V end was cut by 2 bases, the J end by 5 bases, with 0 bases between. CDR3 length: 11 residues. Germline V gene sequence: CDR1 MNHEY, CDR2 SMNVEV (reference sequence). The CDR3 sequence is CASSLTGELFF. The CDR3 DNA sequence: TGTGCCAGCAGTTTAACCGGGGAGCTGTTTTTT.

The chain is built from TRBV25-1 and TRBJ2-7; 7 nucleotides match TRBD2. This CDR3 is built from 12 residues. Germline loops: CDR1 MGHDK, CDR2 SYGVNS. V gave up 0 bases and J gave up 8 bases; unmatched junction bases: 1. The CDR3 is CASSEYGGKQYF. The CDR3, as DNA: TGTGCCAGCAGTGAATACGGGGGGAAGCAGTACTTC.

The rearrangement links TRBV11-2 to TRBJ2-7; D remains unclear. Germline CDR1 is SGHAT and CDR2 is FQNNGV. Trimming took 2 bases from V and 3 from J, leaving 5 bases between them. The CDR3 has 12 residues. The CDR3 nucleotides read TGTGCCAGCAGCTTATCGTACTACGAGCAGTACTTC. The encoded protein is CASSLSYYEQYF.

The rearrangement links TRBV14 to TRBJ2-1, with a tentative D call TRBD2 (5 bases). Trimming left V 6 bases short and J 4 bases short, with 10 bases between. The germline V gene has CDR1 SGHDN and CDR2 FVKESK. This CDR3 spans 13 amino acids. CDR3 nucleotides: TGTGCCAGCAGGGGAGCTGGGTACAATGAGCAGTTCTTC. Its protein product is CASRGAGYNEQFF.

The chain combines TRBV9 with TRBJ2-3; D is perhaps TRBD2 (7 bases). V lost 5 bases and J lost 10, with 20 bases in between. The CDR3 contains 14 residues. Per germline, CDR1 SGDLS and CDR2 YYNGEE. CDR3 residues: CASSPGGGLAPQYF. In DNA form, the CDR3 reads TGTGCCAGCAGTCCTGGGGGGGGGCTAGCACCGCAGTATTTT.

This clone has only one observation. V gene TRBV9 combines with J gene TRBJ2-2; D tentatively reads TRBD1 or TRBD2 (5 bases each). V was clipped by 3 bases and J by 3 bases, with 12 bases between them. Looked up from germline, CDR1 is SGDLS and CDR2 is YYNGEE. This CDR3 is 15 amino acids long. The CDR3 reads CASSGRDGDTGELFF. In DNA form, the CDR3 reads TGTGCCAGCAGCGGCCGGGACGGAGACACCGGGGAGCTGTTTTTT.

A remark on this clone: The identical CDR3 is also encoded by other nucleotide sequences in the sample. The rearrangement joins TRBV4-1 to TRBJ2-7; TRBD1 matches 7 bases. There are 14 residues in the CDR3. With V trimmed by 1 base and J by 0 bases, 0 bases remained unmatched. Germline values: CDR1 MGHRA, CDR2 YSYEKL. This chain's CDR3 is CASSQGDSSYEQYF. Written as DNA, the CDR3 is TGCGCCAGCAGCCAAGGGGACAGCTCCTACGAGCAGTACTTC.